This T cell receptor beta chain originates from a study of shared clonotypes between healthy human individuals. Study-level points and caveats: A handful of donors showed sharing of approximately 5% of naive CD4 clonotypes.

Trimming took off 4 bases at V and 2 bases at J, with 15 bases between the two ends. The germline CDR1 and CDR2 sequences are SGHNT and YYREEE (reference sequence). The CDR3 sequence is 15 residues long. This table comes from immunoSEQ multiplex PCR, and its TCRdb copy is limited to in-frame clones, with some not included. The sample holds 2 million to 2.5 million clones, around 93% seen once. With regard to this clone: Its antigen is still unknown.

V gene TRBV5-4 combines with J gene TRBJ1-2, with a possible D match to TRBD1 (6 bases). The TCR comes from a man younger than 30 in good health. Some clones in this sample may be carry-over from other donors' samples. Source material: naive CD4+ T cells from PBMCs. Specified subset: CD45RA+ positively selected. The DNA of the CDR3 is TGTGCCAGCAGCCCACCCGTACAGGGCAACTATGGCTACACCTTC. Residues: CASSPPVQGNYGYTF.